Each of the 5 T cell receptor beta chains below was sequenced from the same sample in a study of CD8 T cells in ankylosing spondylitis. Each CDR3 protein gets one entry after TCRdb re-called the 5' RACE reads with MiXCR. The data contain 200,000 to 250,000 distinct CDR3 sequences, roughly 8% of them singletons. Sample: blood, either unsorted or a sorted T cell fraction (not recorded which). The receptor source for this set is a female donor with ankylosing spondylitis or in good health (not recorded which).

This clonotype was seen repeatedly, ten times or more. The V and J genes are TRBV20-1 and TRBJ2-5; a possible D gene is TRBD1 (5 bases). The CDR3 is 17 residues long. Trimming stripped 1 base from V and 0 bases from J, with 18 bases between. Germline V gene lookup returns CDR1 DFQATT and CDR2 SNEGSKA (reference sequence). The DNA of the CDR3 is TGCAGTGCTAGAGGGGAATCCTGGACAAGACACCAAGAGACCCAGTACTTC. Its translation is CSARGESWTRHQETQYF.

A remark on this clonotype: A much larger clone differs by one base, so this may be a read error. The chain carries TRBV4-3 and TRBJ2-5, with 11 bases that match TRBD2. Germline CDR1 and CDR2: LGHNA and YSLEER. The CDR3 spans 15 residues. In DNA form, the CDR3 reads TGCGCCAGCAGCCAATCGACTAGCGGGGAAGAGGCCCAGTACTTC. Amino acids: CASSQSTSGEEAQYF.

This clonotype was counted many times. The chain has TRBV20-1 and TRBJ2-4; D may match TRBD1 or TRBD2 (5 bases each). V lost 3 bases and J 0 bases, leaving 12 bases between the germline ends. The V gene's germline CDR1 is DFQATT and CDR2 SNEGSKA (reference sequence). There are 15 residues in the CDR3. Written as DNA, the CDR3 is TGCAGTGCTAGTAAAGTGGGGGTAGCCAAAAACATTCAGTACTTC. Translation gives CSASKVGVAKNIQYF.

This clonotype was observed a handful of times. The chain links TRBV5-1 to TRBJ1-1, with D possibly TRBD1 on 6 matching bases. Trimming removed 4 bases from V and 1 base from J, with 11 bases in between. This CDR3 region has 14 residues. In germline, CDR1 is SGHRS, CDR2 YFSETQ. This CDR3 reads CASSPPTGNTEAFF. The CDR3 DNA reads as TGCGCCAGCAGCCCCCCGACAGGGAACACTGAAGCTTTCTTT.

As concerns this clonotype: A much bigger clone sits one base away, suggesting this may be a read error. CDR3: CASRDPACSYNEQFF. The CDR3 DNA follows: TGTGCCAGCAGGGATCCGGCTTGCAGTTACAATGAGCAGTTCTTC. The chain uses TRBV12-3 or TRBV12-4 and TRBJ2-1, with no clear D. Between the trimmed V and J ends, which lost 6 bases and 4 bases, there was a span of 16 bases. This CDR3 is 15 amino acids long.